This is a list of T cell receptor beta chains from one sample in a study of blood T cell dynamics during melanoma immunotherapy. The assay was immunoSEQ multiplex PCR, and TCRdb's table has in-frame clones only and misses some. The sample has about 16,000 clones, roughly 87% seen once. The sample in question was blood, obtained from a patient treated with checkpoint blockade. The source is a human donor with melanoma. Both conserved end residues are part of each CDR3.

TRBJ2-2 TRBV7-3 CASSPTSRSGGELFF
TRBJ2-7 TRBV10-3 CAISEGGVRDEQYF
TRBJ2-5 TRBV5-5 CASSGLLGQETQYF
TRBJ1-2 TRBV30 CAWSVRGTSGSYGYTF
TRBJ1-1 TRBV9 CASSVGINTEAFF
TRBJ1-1 TRBV27 CASSVRANTEAFF
TRBJ1-2 TRBV14 CASSQSTVLGGYTF
TRBJ2-3 TRBV5-1 CASSRDSTSTDTQYF
TRBJ1-1 TRBV27 CASSSLGQGNTEAFF
TRBJ1-3 TRBV21-1 CASSEPGQGAISGNTIYF
TRBJ2-5 TRBV6-1 CASRSAPFRETQYF
TRBJ2-7 TRBV19 CASSTGASYEQYF
TRBJ2-1 TRBV5-1 CASSLALAGELNEQFF
TRBJ1-3 TRBV7-8 CASSVDRAGNTIYF
TRBJ2-3 TRBV21-1 CASSKVLAGGPDTQYF
TRBJ2-1 TRBV6-5 CASSFQGAPHNEQFF
TRBJ2-5 TRBV6-1 CASSVWGSQETQYF
TRBJ2-1 TRBV2 CASRDYRTNEQFF
TRBJ1-4 TRBV28 CASSLWGREKLFF
TRBJ2-7 TRBV25-1 CASRDAGTLREQYF
TRBJ1-2 TRBV5-6 CASSGTGGSYGYTF
TRBJ2-7 TRBV2 CASKLAWEQYF
TRBJ2-1 TRBV7-8 CASSSVAGGPGGEQFF
TRBJ2-7 TRBV28 CASSLRLAGDEQYF
TRBJ2-1 TRBV19 CASSIRMGSLCNEQFF
TRBJ2-1 TRBV11-2 CASRKTGGDYNEQFF
TRBJ2-1 TRBV9 CASSVAATSGRASRWDNEQFF
TRBJ2-3 TRBV7-9 CASSPADTQYF
TRBJ2-3 TRBV11-2 CASSLGLGTDTQYF
TRBJ2-7 TRBV2 CASSEGSGRAREQYF
TRBJ2-7 TRBV10-3 CASSYGSDPPGSYEQYF
TRBJ1-1 TRBV11-1 CASSLRDRDQETEAFF
TRBJ2-3 TRBV4-3 CASSQDRWVTDTQYF
TRBJ2-1 TRBV28 CASSSISSGVPYNEQFF
TRBJ2-3 TRBV9 CASSVVFSDTQYF
TRBJ1-4 TRBV5-4 CASSQQGPGHGNEKLFF